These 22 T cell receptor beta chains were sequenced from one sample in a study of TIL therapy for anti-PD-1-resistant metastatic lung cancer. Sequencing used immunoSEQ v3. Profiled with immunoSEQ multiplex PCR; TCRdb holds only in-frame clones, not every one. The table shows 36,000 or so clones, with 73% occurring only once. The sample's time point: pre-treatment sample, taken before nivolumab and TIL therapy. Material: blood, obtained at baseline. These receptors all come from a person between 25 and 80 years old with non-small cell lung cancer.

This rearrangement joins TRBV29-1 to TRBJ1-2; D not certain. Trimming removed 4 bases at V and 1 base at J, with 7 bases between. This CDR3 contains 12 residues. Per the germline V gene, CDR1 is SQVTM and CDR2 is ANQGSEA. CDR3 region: CSVAILNYGYTF. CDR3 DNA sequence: TGCAGCGTTGCAATTCTTAACTATGGCTACACCTTC.

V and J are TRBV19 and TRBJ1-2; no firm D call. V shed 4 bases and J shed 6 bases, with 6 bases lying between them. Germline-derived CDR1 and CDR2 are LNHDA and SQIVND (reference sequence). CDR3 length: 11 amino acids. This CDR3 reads CASSRRDGYTF. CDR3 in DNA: TGTGCCAGTAGTAGGAGGGATGGCTACACCTTC.

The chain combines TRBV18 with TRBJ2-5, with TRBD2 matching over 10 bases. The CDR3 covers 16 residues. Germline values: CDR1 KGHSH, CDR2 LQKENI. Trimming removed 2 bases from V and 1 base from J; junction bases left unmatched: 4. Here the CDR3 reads CASSPALAGLQETQYF. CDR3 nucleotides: TGTGCCAGCTCACCAGCACTAGCGGGGCTCCAAGAGACCCAGTACTTC. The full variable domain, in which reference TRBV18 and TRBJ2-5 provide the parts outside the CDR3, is NAGVMQNPRHLVRRRGQEARLRCSPMKGHSHVYWYRQLPEEGLKFMVYLQKENIIDESGMPKERFSAEFPKEGPSILRIQQVVRGDSAAYFCASSPALAGLQETQYFGPGTRLLVL.

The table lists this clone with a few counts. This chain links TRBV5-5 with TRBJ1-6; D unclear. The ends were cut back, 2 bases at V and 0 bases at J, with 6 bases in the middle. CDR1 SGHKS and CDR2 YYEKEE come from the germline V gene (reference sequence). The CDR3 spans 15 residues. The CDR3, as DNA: TGTGCCAGCAGCTTAGGGAGCTCCTATAATTCACCCCTCCACTTT. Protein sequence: CASSLGSSYNSPLHF.

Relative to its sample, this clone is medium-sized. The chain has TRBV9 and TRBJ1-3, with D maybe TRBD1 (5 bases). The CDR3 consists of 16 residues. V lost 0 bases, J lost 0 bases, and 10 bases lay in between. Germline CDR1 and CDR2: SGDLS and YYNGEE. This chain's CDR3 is CASSVEGQGSGNTIYF. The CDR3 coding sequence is TGTGCCAGCAGCGTAGAGGGGCAGGGCTCTGGAAACACCATATATTTT. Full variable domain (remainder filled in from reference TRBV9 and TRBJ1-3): DSGVTQTPKHLITATGQRVTLRCSPRSGDLSVYWYQQSLDQGLQFLIQYYNGEERAKGNILERFSAQQFPDLHSELNLSSLELGDSALYFCASSVEGQGSGNTIYFGEGSWLTVV.

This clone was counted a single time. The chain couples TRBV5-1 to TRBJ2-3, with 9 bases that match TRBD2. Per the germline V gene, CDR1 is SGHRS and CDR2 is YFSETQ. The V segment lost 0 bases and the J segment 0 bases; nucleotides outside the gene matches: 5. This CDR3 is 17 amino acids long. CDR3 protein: CASSLALAGTSTDTQYF. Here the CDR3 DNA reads TGCGCCAGCAGCTTGGCTCTAGCGGGAACTAGCACAGATACGCAGTATTTT.

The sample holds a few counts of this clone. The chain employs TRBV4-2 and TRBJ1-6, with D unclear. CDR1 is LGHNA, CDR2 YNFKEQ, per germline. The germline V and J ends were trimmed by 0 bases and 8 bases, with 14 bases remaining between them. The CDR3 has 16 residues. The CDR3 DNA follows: TGTGCCAGCAGCCAAGAGGGTGGTGCTGCGGATTCACCCCTCCACTTT. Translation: CASSQEGGAADSPLHF.

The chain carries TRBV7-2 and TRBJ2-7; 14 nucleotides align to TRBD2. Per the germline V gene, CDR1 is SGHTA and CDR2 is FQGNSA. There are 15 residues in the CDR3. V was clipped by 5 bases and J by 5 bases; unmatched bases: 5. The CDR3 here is CASSPGLAGGHEQYF. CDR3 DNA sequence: TGTGCCAGCAGCCCCGGACTAGCGGGGGGCCACGAGCAGTACTTC.

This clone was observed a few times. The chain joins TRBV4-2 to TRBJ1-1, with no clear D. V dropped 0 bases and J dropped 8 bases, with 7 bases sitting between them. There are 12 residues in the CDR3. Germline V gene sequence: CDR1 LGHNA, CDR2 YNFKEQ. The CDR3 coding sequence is TGTGCCAGCAGCCAAGAGTTGGAGGAAGCTTTCTTT. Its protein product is CASSQELEEAFF.

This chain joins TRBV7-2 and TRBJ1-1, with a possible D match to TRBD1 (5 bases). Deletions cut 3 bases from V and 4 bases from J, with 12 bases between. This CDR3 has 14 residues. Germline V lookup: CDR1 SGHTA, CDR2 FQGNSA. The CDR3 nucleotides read TGTGCCAGCAGCTTCCAGGGCCGGGTCACTGAAGCTTTCTTT. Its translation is CASSFQGRVTEAFF. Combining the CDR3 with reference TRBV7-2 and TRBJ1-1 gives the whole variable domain GAGVSQSPSNKVTEKGKDVELRCDPISGHTALYWYRQSLGQGLEFLIYFQGNSAPDKSGLPSDRFSAERTGGSVSTLTIQRTQQEDSAVYLCASSFQGRVTEAFFGQGTRLTVV.

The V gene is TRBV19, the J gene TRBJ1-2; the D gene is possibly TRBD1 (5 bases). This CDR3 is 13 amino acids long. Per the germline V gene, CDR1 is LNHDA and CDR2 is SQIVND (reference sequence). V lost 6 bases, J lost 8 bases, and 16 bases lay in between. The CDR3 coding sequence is TGTGCCAGTAGCCTGGGACCAGGTAAAGGCTACACCTTC. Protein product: CASSLGPGKGYTF.

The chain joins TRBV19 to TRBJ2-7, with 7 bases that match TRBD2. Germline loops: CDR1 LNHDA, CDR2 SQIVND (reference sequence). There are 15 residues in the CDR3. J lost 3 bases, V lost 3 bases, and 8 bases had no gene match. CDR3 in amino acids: CASSIQRGESYEQYF. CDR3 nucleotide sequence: TGTGCCAGTAGTATCCAGCGGGGAGAAAGCTACGAGCAGTACTTC. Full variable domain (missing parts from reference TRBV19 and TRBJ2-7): DGGITQSPKYLFRKEGQNVTLSCEQNLNHDAMYWYRQDPGQGLRLIYYSQIVNDFQKGDIAEGYSVSREKKESFPLTVTSAQKNPTAFYLCASSIQRGESYEQYFGPGTRLTVT.

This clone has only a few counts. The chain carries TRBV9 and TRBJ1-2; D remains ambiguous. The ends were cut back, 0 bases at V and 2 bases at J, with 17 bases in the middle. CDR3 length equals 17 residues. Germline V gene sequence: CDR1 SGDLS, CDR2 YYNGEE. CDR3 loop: CASSVEGVGVGNYGYTF. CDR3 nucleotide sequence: TGTGCCAGCAGCGTAGAGGGAGTTGGGGTAGGGAACTATGGCTACACCTTC.

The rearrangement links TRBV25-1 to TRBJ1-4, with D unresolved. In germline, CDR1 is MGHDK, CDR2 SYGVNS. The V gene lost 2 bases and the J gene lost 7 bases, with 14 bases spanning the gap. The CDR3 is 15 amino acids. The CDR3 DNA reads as TGTGCCAGCAGTGAACGAGAAGGTTACGGTGAAAAACTGTTTTTT. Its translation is CASSEREGYGEKLFF.

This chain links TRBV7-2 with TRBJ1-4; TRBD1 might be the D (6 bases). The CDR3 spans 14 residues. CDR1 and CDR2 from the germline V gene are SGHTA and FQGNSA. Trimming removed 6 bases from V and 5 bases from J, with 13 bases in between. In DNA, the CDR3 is TGTGCCAGCAGTACGGACAGTGGGAATGAAAAACTGTTTTTT. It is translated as CASSTDSGNEKLFF.

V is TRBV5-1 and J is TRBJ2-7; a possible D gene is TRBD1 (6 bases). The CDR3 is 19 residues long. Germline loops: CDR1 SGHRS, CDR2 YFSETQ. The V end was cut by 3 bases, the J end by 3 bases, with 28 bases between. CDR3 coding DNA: TGCGCCAGCAGCTCGAACCCGGGACAAGGCCCTCCTAGATACTACGAGCAGTACTTC. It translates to CASSSNPGQGPPRYYEQYF.

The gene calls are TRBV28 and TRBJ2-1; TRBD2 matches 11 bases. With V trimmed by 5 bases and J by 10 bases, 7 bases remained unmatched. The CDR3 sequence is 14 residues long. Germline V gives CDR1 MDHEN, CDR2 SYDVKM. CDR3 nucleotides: TGTGCCAGCAGTCACCAAGGACTAGCGGGCGAGCAGTTCTTC. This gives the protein CASSHQGLAGEQFF.

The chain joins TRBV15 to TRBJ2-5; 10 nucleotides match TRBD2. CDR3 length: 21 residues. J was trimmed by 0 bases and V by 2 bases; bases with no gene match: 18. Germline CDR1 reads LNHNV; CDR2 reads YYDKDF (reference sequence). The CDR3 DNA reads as TGTGCCACCAGCAGATCCCGAAACCTAGCGGGGGTTACCGAGAACCAAGAGACCCAGTACTTC. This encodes CATSRSRNLAGVTENQETQYF.

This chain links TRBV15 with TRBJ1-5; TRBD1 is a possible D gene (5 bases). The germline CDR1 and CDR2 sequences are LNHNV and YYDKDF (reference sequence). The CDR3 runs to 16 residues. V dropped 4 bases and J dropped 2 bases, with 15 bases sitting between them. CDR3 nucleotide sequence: TGTGCCACCAGCACCCGGGGGTTTGAGGGCAATCAGCCCCAGCATTTT. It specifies CATSTRGFEGNQPQHF. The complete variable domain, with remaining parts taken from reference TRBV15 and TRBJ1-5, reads DAMVIQNPRYQVTQFGKPVTLSCSQTLNHNVMYWYQQKSSQAPKLLFHYYDKDFNNEADTPDNFQSRRPNTSFCFLDIRSPGLGDTAMYLCATSTRGFEGNQPQHFGDGTRLSIL.

In DNA form, the CDR3 reads TGTGCCACCAGCAGAGATCGGGGGGGGGCCACAGGGATTCCTAATGAAAAACTGTTTTTT. This encodes CATSRDRGGATGIPNEKLFF. The chain carries TRBV15 and TRBJ1-4, with TRBD1 as a possible D gene (6 bases). The length of the CDR3 is 20 residues. The ends were cut back, 0 bases at V and 3 bases at J, with 23 bases in the middle. The V gene's germline CDR1 is LNHNV and CDR2 YYDKDF (reference sequence).

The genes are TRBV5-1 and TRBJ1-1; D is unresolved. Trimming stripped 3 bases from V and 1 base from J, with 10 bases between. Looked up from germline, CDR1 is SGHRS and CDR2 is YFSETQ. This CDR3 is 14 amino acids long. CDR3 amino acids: CASSSGLSNTEAFF. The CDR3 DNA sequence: TGCGCCAGCAGCTCGGGTCTCTCGAACACTGAAGCTTTCTTT. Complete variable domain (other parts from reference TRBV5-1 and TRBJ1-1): KAGVTQTPRYLIKTRGQQVTLSCSPISGHRSVSWYQQTPGQGLQFLFEYFSETQRNKGNFPGRFSGRQFSNSRSEMNVSTLELGDSALYLCASSSGLSNTEAFFGQGTRLTVV.

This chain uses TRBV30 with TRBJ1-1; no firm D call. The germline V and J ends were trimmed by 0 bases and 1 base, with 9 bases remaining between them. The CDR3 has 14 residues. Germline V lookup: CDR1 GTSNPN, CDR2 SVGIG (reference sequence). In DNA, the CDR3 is TGTGCCTGGAGTGTAAGGGCGACGAACACTGAAGCTTTCTTT. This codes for CAWSVRATNTEAFF.